These T cell receptor beta chains were read from a single sample in a study of identical twins. MiXCR, run by TCRdb on the 5' RACE reads, gives a single entry per CDR3 protein. The sample yields approximately 590,000 distinct CDR3 sequences, around 9.6% seen once. The same specimen was also included in a second study, on yellow fever vaccine responses in identical twins.

Sequenced sample: PBMCs. The receptors were sampled from a woman younger than 35 in good health. CDR3s include the opening cysteine and the closing phenylalanine or tryptophan. Each record gives: clone size, J gene, V gene, D gene, CDR3 protein, CDR3 DNA. A D gene is named only where the DNA matches it firmly. Clone size, where shown, is once, few, many, or a class for clones that have expanded.

many TRBJ2-1 TRBV4-2 TRBD2 CASSQDTTSGTNNEQFF TGTGCCAGCAGCCAAGATACCACTAGCGGGACAAACAATGAGCAGTTCTTC
NA TRBJ2-1 TRBV7-8 NA CASSSPIHRGGVDNEQFF TGTGCCAGCAGCTCCCCAATCCACAGGGGAGGGGTGGACAATGAGCAGTTCTTC
many TRBJ2-3 TRBV7-9 NA CASSFPYPTRDTQYF TGTGCCAGCAGCTTCCCCTATCCGACGCGAGATACGCAGTATTTT
NA TRBJ2-5 TRBV2 NA CASSPDTRGQETQYF TGTGCCAGCAGTCCGGACACTCGGGGTCAAGAGACCCAGTACTTC
few TRBJ2-1 TRBV7-2 NA CASSFGLHNEQFF TGTGCCAGCAGCTTTGGCCTACACAATGAGCAGTTCTTC
NA TRBJ2-3 TRBV4-1 NA CASSQGFGSGSGRADTQYF TGCGCCAGCAGCCAAGGCTTCGGTAGCGGTTCCGGAAGAGCAGATACGCAGTATTTT
NA TRBJ2-1 TRBV5-1 TRBD2 CASSLAPSGAGGNEQFF TGCGCCAGCAGCTTGGCCCCAAGCGGGGCCGGGGGCAATGAGCAGTTCTTC
many TRBJ2-5 TRBV7-8 NA CASSLAQGVRQETQYF TGTGCCAGCAGCTTAGCACAGGGCGTCCGCCAAGAGACCCAGTACTTC
NA TRBJ1-1 TRBV7-9 NA CASSFQILNTEAFF TGTGCCAGCAGCTTTCAGATTCTGAACACTGAAGCTTTCTTT
NA TRBJ1-4 TRBV5-1 TRBD1 CASSLGQTEEKLFF TGCGCCAGCAGCCTGGGACAGACGGAGGAAAAACTGTTTTTT
many TRBJ2-7 TRBV20-1 TRBD1 CSASEGQGATRQYF TGCAGTGCTAGCGAAGGACAGGGGGCGACGAGGCAGTACTTC
many TRBJ2-3 TRBV29-1 TRBD2 CSVQGGTSGGSDTQYF TGCAGCGTTCAAGGGGGAACTAGCGGGGGATCCGATACGCAGTATTTT
many TRBJ2-5 TRBV2 NA CASTPVGQETQYF TGTGCCAGTACACCGGTGGGGCAAGAGACCCAGTACTTC
many TRBJ1-1 TRBV3-1 NA CASSPRRVGTEAFF TGTGCCAGCAGCCCTCGTCGGGTGGGCACTGAAGCTTTCTTT
many TRBJ2-5 TRBV4-2 NA CASSQDRKTQYF TGTGCCAGCAGCCAAGATAGAAAGACCCAGTACTTC
few TRBJ1-2 TRBV10-3 TRBD1 CAISQDRDNYGYTF TGTGCCATCAGCCAGGACAGGGATAACTATGGCTACACCTTC
many TRBJ1-1 TRBV28 TRBD1 CASSQLGTGGTEAFF TGTGCCAGCAGTCAACTCGGGACAGGGGGAACTGAAGCTTTCTTT
NA TRBJ1-5 TRBV10-3 NA CAISAMSSNQPQHF TGTGCCATCAGTGCGATGAGTAGCAATCAGCCCCAGCATTTT